The subject of this entry is one T cell receptor beta chain. Clones were read by immunoSEQ multiplex PCR, and TCRdb kept only the in-frame ones, dropping some. The table lists about 62,000 clones, roughly 76% of them singletons. The sort gate was single viable CD3+CD4+CD8-CD45RO+ cells for memory CD4+ T cells. The data stem from a study of memory CD4+ T cells and cytomegalovirus serostatus. Trimming took 3 bases from V and 1 from J; bases not matched to a gene: 0. The CDR3 extends over 14 amino acids. Germline V lookup: CDR1 LGHNA, CDR2 YNFKEQ. Sequencing was carried out using memory CD4+ T cells from blood. This sequence originates from an adult in good health and CMV-seropositive. The V gene is TRBV4-2, the J gene TRBJ1-5; 7 bases align to TRBD1. The CDR3 loop is CASSQGQSNQPQHF. The DNA of the CDR3 is TGTGCCAGCAGCCAGGGACAGAGCAATCAGCCCCAGCATTTT.